This T cell receptor beta chain emerged from a study of tumor-infiltrating lymphocytes in localized non-small cell lung cancer. Study as a whole: Some samples were collected after neoadjuvant chemotherapy; smokers, never-smokers and several histologies were included. Study-level findings and limits: T-cell fraction did not differ between immunotypes IM1 and IM2. TCRbeta sequencing showed higher T cell infiltration in tumors than uninvolved lung. TCR sequencing covered a subset of patients with enough tissue.

Profiled with immunoSEQ multiplex PCR; TCRdb holds only in-frame clones, not every one. The data show some 17,000 clones, more than 60% seen once. This clone was found a few times. Its antigen remains unidentified. The J segment lost 1 base and the V segment lost 4 bases, leaving 8 bases of the junction unmatched. The CDR3 runs to 16 residues. Germline assignment: CDR1 MNHNS and CDR2 SASEGT. Sequenced: lung tumor tissue. The sequence came from a human donor with non-small cell lung cancer. This chain connects TRBV6-1 to TRBJ2-5; 8 positions match TRBD2. For the CDR3, the DNA is TGTGCCAGCAGTGTTCAATCGGGGGGGTCCCAAGAGACCCAGTACTTC. Amino acid sequence: CASSVQSGGSQETQYF.